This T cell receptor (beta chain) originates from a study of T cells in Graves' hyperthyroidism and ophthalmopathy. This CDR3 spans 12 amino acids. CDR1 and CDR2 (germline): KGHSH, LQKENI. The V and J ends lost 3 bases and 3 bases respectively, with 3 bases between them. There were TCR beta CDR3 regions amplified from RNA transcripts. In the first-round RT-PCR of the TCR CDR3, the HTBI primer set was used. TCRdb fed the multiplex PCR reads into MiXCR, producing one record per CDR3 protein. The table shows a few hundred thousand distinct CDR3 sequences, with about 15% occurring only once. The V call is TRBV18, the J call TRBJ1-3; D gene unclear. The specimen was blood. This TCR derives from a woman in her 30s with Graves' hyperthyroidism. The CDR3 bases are TGTGCCAGCTCACCGGATGGAAACACCATATATTTT. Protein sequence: CASSPDGNTIYF.